What follows are 28 T cell receptor beta chains derived from one specimen sequenced in a study of CXCR3-negative and CXCR3-positive naive CD8 T cells. Study conclusions and caveats: Naive CXCR3-positive cells had TRB CDR3s more hydrophobic than those of CXCR3-negative naive cells.

The TRB libraries of cDNA were built by UMI-labeled 5' RACE. From the 5' RACE reads, TCRdb lists one entry per CDR3 protein and no DNA. Its listing shows 50,000 to 60,000 distinct CDR3 sequences. What these receptors recognize is not known. The sample taken for sequencing was naive CXCR3+ CD8+ T cells from blood. The sample's subset: CD45RO-CCR7+CD27+CD95- naive CD8+ T cells expressing CXCR3 (TNR3+). These receptor sequences come from a human donor in good health. Some clones in this sample may be carry-over from other donors' samples.

The genes are TRBV15 and TRBJ2-7; the TCRdb call, TRBD1, lacks DNA for checking. Germline CDR1 is LNHNV and CDR2 is YYDKDF (reference sequence). The CDR3 has 15 residues. CDR3 residues: CATSRGAGATYEQYF.

The chain recombines TRBV29-1 with TRBJ1-5. This CDR3 has 13 residues. CDR1 is SQVTM, CDR2 ANQGSEA, per germline. The CDR3 here is CSVEGGLGQPQHF.

V usage is TRBV3-1 and J usage is TRBJ2-3; lacking DNA, the TRBD2 call made by TCRdb goes unchecked. This CDR3 is built from 15 residues. In germline, CDR1 is LGHDT, CDR2 YNNKEL (reference sequence). The CDR3 here is CASSQEWQGRDTQYF.

V gene TRBV4-3 combines with J gene TRBJ1-1. CDR1 LGHNA and CDR2 YSLEER come from the germline V gene. The CDR3 loop spans 15 amino acids. The CDR3 loop reads CASSQDPQLYTEAFF.

The V call is TRBV10-3, the J call TRBJ2-3; the D call from TCRdb, TRBD2, cannot be confirmed without DNA. Germline V gene data show CDR1 as ENHRY and CDR2 as SYGVKD. This CDR3 is 16 amino acids long. The CDR3 here is CAIRNSGGPSTDTQYF.

V and J are TRBV28 and TRBJ1-2; TCRdb lists TRBD1, though no DNA is available to test this call. There are 14 residues in the CDR3. CDR1 and CDR2 from the germline V gene are MDHEN and SYDVKM. This CDR3 is CASSFVRGNYGYTF.

The V call is TRBV29-1, the J call TRBJ2-1. Germline V gives CDR1 SQVTM, CDR2 ANQGSEA. The CDR3 spans 12 residues. The CDR3 sequence: CSVDAGYNEQFF.

The chain uses TRBV7-6 and TRBJ2-7; TCRdb indicates TRBD2, and absent DNA this call remains unverified. CDR1 and CDR2 from the germline V gene are SGHVS and FNYEAQ. This CDR3 has 15 amino acids. CDR3 sequence: CASSSRSGGMEEQYF.

By frequency, this clonotype is medium-sized (0.01 to 0.1%). The rearrangement links TRBV6-2 or TRBV6-3 to TRBJ2-1. Germline V gene data show CDR1 as MNHEY and CDR2 as SVGEGT. CDR3 size: 16 residues. The CDR3 region is CASSYSGVSSYNEQFF.

The V gene is TRBV28, the J gene TRBJ1-2; without DNA, the TCRdb call of TRBD1 cannot be checked. Germline V lookup: CDR1 MDHEN, CDR2 SYDVKM. The CDR3 totals 18 residues. This CDR3 is CASSLIDSTAPINYGYTF.

V and J are TRBV5-6 and TRBJ1-1; TCRdb's D gene call, TRBD1, goes unchecked for lack of DNA. Germline V gives CDR1 SGHDT, CDR2 YYEEEE. CDR3 length: 12 residues. CDR3 loop: CASSFGTAEAFF.

This CDR3 is CASSKLDSRTDAQYF. J is TRBJ2-3 and V is TRBV6-2 or TRBV6-3; without DNA, the TCRdb call of TRBD2 cannot be checked. The CDR3 is 15 amino acids. Germline assignment: CDR1 MNHEY and CDR2 SVGEGT.

V is TRBV7-3 and J is TRBJ2-7; TCRdb designates TRBD2, a call that cannot be tested without DNA. CDR3 length: 14 residues. Germline CDR1 SGHTA, CDR2 FQGTGA. CDR3 region: CASSLTSGGHEQYF.

The CDR3 is CASSLEQGAVYGYTF. The chain carries TRBV5-1 and TRBJ1-2; TCRdb designates TRBD1, a call that cannot be tested without DNA. The CDR3 covers 15 residues. Germline CDR1 and CDR2: SGHRS and YFSETQ. The full variable domain, completed using reference TRBV5-1 and TRBJ1-2, is KAGVTQTPRYLIKTRGQQVTLSCSPISGHRSVSWYQQTPGQGLQFLFEYFSETQRNKGNFPGRFSGRQFSNSRSEMNVSTLELGDSALYLCASSLEQGAVYGYTFGSGTRLTVV.

The chain has TRBV13 and TRBJ2-3; the TRBD2 assignment by TCRdb is unverifiable without DNA. CDR3 length: 16 amino acids. The germline CDR1 and CDR2 sequences are PRHDT and FYEKMQ (reference sequence). The CDR3 here is CASRLSGTRGTDTQYF.

The chain recombines TRBV6-1 with TRBJ2-2. Germline V lookup: CDR1 MNHNS, CDR2 SASEGT. This CDR3 has 13 amino acids. CDR3: CVSSEADTGELFF.

The rearrangement joins TRBV7-6 to TRBJ2-5. Germline-derived CDR1 and CDR2 are SGHVS and FNYEAQ. The CDR3 is made up of 12 amino acids. CDR3 sequence reads: CASRLGQETQYF.

The chain employs TRBV11-3 and TRBJ2-2; TCRdb returns TRBD1, unconfirmable since there is no DNA. This CDR3 is 14 amino acids long. Germline V CDR1 and CDR2: SGHNT, YENEEA. CDR3: CASSFSEGAGELFF.

This chain links TRBV3-1 with TRBJ2-1; TCRdb's D call of TRBD1 is untestable without DNA. The CDR3 contains 15 residues. Germline CDR1 reads LGHDT; CDR2 reads YNNKEL (reference sequence). CDR3 amino acids: CASSPMRTGGNEQFF.

The rearrangement uses TRBV29-1 and TRBJ2-1; the TCRdb D gene call, TRBD1, has no DNA to confirm it. The CDR3 totals 13 residues. CDR1 SQVTM and CDR2 ANQGSEA come from the germline V gene. The CDR3 loop is CSVGAGDYNEQLF.

CDR3 region: CSVYAGLKNIQYF. V gene TRBV29-1 combines with J gene TRBJ2-4. This CDR3 is built from 13 residues. Germline CDR1 reads SQVTM; CDR2 reads ANQGSEA.

This chain connects TRBV6-1 to TRBJ1-6; TCRdb names TRBD1, which stays unverified in the absence of DNA. This CDR3 has 16 amino acids. Germline assignment: CDR1 MNHNS and CDR2 SASEGT. CDR3 sequence reads: CASSEEFQGYNSPLHF.

The chain joins TRBV5-1 to TRBJ1-1; TCRdb reports TRBD1, a call that lacks DNA to check it against. This CDR3 has 14 residues. Germline CDR1 is SGHRS and CDR2 is YFSETQ. The CDR3 spells CASSSGTENTEAFF.

V is TRBV25-1 and J is TRBJ2-2. Germline V gene sequence: CDR1 MGHDK, CDR2 SYGVNS. The CDR3 totals 12 residues. CDR3 region: CASSESAGELFF. The full variable domain, in which reference TRBV25-1 and TRBJ2-2 provide the parts outside the CDR3, is EADIYQTPRYLVIGTGKKITLECSQTMGHDKMYWYQQDPGMELHLIHYSYGVNSTEKGDLSSESTVSRIRTEHFPLTLESARPSHTSQYLCASSESAGELFFGEGSRLTVL.

The chain links TRBV7-7 to TRBJ2-3. The CDR3 loop spans 13 amino acids. The germline V gene has CDR1 SSHAT and CDR2 FNYEAQ (reference sequence). The CDR3 reads CASSPTSTDTQYF.

The chain has TRBV12-3 or TRBV12-4 and TRBJ1-5; TCRdb calls TRBD1, which cannot be checked without DNA. The CDR3 consists of 13 residues. CDR3 in amino acids: CASRQGSGQPQHF.

The chain couples TRBV11-3 to TRBJ2-7; TCRdb calls TRBD1, which cannot be checked without DNA. Germline V lookup: CDR1 SGHNT, CDR2 YENEEA. The CDR3 is made up of 15 amino acids. The chain's CDR3 is CASSLRQGASYEQYF.

This chain connects TRBV21-1 to TRBJ2-1; there is no DNA to check the TCRdb D call of TRBD1. TRBV21-1 is assigned pseudogene status. This CDR3 region has 13 residues. CDR3 region: CASSKETDNEQFF.